This T cell receptor beta chain was recovered during a study of blood T cell repertoires in COVID-19. Study at large: Spain, Italy and the United States supplied samples that represented acute and convalescent COVID-19. The analysed material was cDNA or gDNA that came from T cells, B-cell-depleted T cells, or PBMCs.

This CDR3 has 14 residues. V was trimmed by 9 bases and J by 2 bases, leaving 11 bases between them. CDR1 and CDR2 (germline): MNHEY, SVGAGI. In the original analysis: Reference gene primers were amplified, and this amplification served to estimate nucleated cell counts. Sequencing used immunoSEQ multiplex PCR; TCRdb keeps in-frame clones, though not all of them. V and J calls and clone size are given by that table; D and trimming were obtained from the DNA. The sample includes approximately 80,000 clones, roughly nine tenths of them seen just once. The receptor was isolated from a human donor in a cohort sampled during active COVID-19. The material sequenced was peripheral blood. This chain joins TRBV6-5 and TRBJ2-6, with D possibly TRBD1 on 5 matching bases. CDR3 nucleotides: TGTGCCAGTAAGGAAGGGGCTGGGGCCAACGTCCTGACTTTC. Translation: CASKEGAGANVLTF.